The present TCR beta chain was sequenced within a study of early T cells in non-severe SARS-CoV-2 infection. The study, taken as a whole, reports: Anti-spike CD8 responses were favored in VDJdb matching, and private and CD4 specificities were missed.

This clonotype occurred many times. Its antigen remains unidentified. TCRdb re-analysed the 5' RACE reads in MiXCR, keeping a single row per CDR3 protein. Seen here are 17,000 or so distinct CDR3 sequences, around 5.6% observed once, and the top ten hold approximately 6.8%. Trimming pared 7 bases from V and 3 bases from J, leaving 13 bases between. CDR3 length equals 13 residues. The germline gives CDR1 SGHKS, CDR2 YYEKEE (reference sequence). The sequenced sample was whole blood, obtained at baseline. The sequence came from an adult who was a healthcare worker with PCR-confirmed SARS-CoV-2 infection or an uninfected control (not recorded which). J is TRBJ1-2 and V is TRBV5-5; maybe TRBD1 (5 bases). The CDR3 sequence is CASQRGVDYGYTF. The CDR3 DNA is TGTGCCAGCCAACGGGGGGTTGACTATGGCTACACCTTC. The whole variable domain, filled in from reference TRBV5-5 and TRBJ1-2, reads DAGVTQSPTHLIKTRGQQVTLRCSPISGHKSVSWYQQVLGQGPQFIFQYYEKEERGRGNFPDRFSARQFPNYSSELNVNALLLGDSALYLCASQRGVDYGYTFGSGTRLTVV.